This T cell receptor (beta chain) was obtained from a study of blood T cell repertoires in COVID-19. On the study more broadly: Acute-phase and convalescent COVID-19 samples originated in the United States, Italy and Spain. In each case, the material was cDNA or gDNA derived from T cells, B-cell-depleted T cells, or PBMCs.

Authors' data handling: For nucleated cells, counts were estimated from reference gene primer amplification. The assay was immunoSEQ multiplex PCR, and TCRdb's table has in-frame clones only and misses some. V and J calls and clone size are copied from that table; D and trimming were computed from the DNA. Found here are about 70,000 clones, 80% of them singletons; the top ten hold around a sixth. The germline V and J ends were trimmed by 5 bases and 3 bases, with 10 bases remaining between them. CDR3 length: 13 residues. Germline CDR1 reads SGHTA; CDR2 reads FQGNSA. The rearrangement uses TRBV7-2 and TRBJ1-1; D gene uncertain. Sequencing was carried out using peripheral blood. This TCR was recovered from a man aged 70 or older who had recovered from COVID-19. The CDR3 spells CASSIQRDTEAFF. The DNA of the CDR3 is TGTGCCAGCAGCATTCAGAGGGACACTGAAGCTTTCTTT. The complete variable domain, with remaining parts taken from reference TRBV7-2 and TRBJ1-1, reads GAGVSQSPSNKVTEKGKDVELRCDPISGHTALYWYRQSLGQGLEFLIYFQGNSAPDKSGLPSDRFSAERTGGSVSTLTIQRTQQEDSAVYLCASSIQRDTEAFFGQGTRLTVV.